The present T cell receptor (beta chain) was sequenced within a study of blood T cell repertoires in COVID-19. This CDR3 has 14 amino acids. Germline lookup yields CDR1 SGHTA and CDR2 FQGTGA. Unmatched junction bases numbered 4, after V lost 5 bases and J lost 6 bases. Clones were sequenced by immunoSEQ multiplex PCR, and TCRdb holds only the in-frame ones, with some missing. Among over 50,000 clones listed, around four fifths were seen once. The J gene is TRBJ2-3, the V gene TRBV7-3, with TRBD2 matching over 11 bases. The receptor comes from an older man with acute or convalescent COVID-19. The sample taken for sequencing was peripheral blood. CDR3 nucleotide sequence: TGTGCCAGCAGCAAACTAGCGGGGGAGGATACGCAGTATTTT. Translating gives CASSKLAGEDTQYF.